Listed below are T cell receptor beta chains from one sample, sequenced in a study of blood T cell repertoires in COVID-19. Method: immunoSEQ multiplex PCR; TCRdb's copy keeps in-frame clones and lacks some. Among about 500,000 clones listed, about 89% were seen once. The sequenced material came from peripheral blood. Receptor source: a woman aged 45 to 65 with COVID-19, enrolled during active disease. Both conserved end residues are part of each CDR3. Clone size is not always given. Where it is, it says once, few, many or a class for expanded clones.

j_call v_call clone_size cdr3_aa
TRBJ2-7 TRBV10-2 - CASHVTSGGPGEQYF
TRBJ2-1 TRBV9 - CASGRTSYNEQFF
TRBJ2-3 TRBV2 - CASSGDRGTDTQYF
TRBJ1-1 TRBV9 - CASSVGQLNTEAFF
TRBJ1-2 TRBV30 few CAWSAAKFRTGKGYTF
TRBJ1-1 TRBV11-1 - CASSRGTGITEAFF
TRBJ2-4 TRBV30 - CAWMKSRDLNIQYF
TRBJ1-1 TRBV6-5 few CASSYTGLLNTEAFF
TRBJ1-1 TRBV2 - CASSVEVDTEAFF
TRBJ1-6 TRBV27 - CASSLGGGLSPLHF
TRBJ1-2 TRBV9 - CASSVDTDYGYTF
TRBJ2-1 TRBV19 - CASSRGTGGLAEQFF
TRBJ2-3 TRBV4-1 - CASSQQASGGAADTQYF
TRBJ2-7 TRBV7-3 - CASSLMGTGPYEQYF
TRBJ2-3 TRBV7-6 once CASSLFSSGGTDTQYF
TRBJ2-7 TRBV25-1 - CASSDWAGEQYF